This T cell receptor beta chain was captured in a study of blood T cell repertoires in COVID-19. Original processing notes: Scientists estimated how many nucleated cells there were by amplifying reference gene primers. Method: immunoSEQ multiplex PCR; TCRdb's copy keeps in-frame clones and lacks some. V, J and clone size were drawn from that table, and D and trimming were deduced from the DNA. This table holds over 200,000 clones, more than 80% found once. Those enrolled in Seattle joined during active infection and were followed longitudinally afterward. CDR3 size: 12 residues. With 10 bases removed from V and 7 bases from J, the gap between germline ends came to 15 bases. Germline-derived CDR1 and CDR2 are LNHDA and SQIVND (reference sequence).

This chain connects TRBV19 to TRBJ2-3; possibly TRBD2 for D (7 bases). Sequencing input: peripheral blood. This sequence was found in an elderly woman with COVID-19, enrolled during active disease. This CDR3 reads CATEGGQNTQYF. For the CDR3, the DNA is TGTGCCACGGAGGGGGGGCAAAATACGCAGTATTTT. Complete variable domain (other parts from reference TRBV19 and TRBJ2-3): DGGITQSPKYLFRKEGQNVTLSCEQNLNHDAMYWYRQDPGQGLRLIYYSQIVNDFQKGDIAEGYSVSREKKESFPLTVTSAQKNPTAFYLCATEGGQNTQYFGPGTRLTVL.